The 2 T cell receptor beta chains below come from one sample, sequenced in a study of siplizumab effects on memory and regulatory T cells. Using immunoSEQ multiplex PCR, the repertoire was profiled, and TCRdb retains in-frame clones only, with some absent. The data show fewer than 100,000 clones, about 94% seen once. The specimen was non-Treg CD4+ T cells sorted from blood. The receptors derive from a human donor in good health.

The chain has TRBV7-6 and TRBJ1-5; D is ambiguous. This CDR3 is built from 14 residues. The V end was cut by 3 bases, the J end by 1 base, with 7 bases between. Germline CDR1 and CDR2: SGHVS and FNYEAQ. The CDR3 DNA reads TGTGCCAGCAGCTTGGGTGAAAGCAATCAGCCCCAGCATTTT. Translation: CASSLGESNQPQHF. Drawing the rest from reference TRBV7-6 and TRBJ1-5, the complete variable domain is GAGVSQSPRYKVTKRGQDVALRCDPISGHVSLYWYRQALGQGPEFLTYFNYEAQQDKSGLPNDRFSAERPEGSISTLTIQRTEQRDSAMYRCASSLGESNQPQHFGDGTRLSIL.

This clone was found a few times. V and J are TRBV7-2 and TRBJ1-1; TRBD1 aligns across 7 bases. CDR1 is SGHTA, CDR2 FQGNSA, per germline. The CDR3 is 13 residues long. V dropped 3 bases and J dropped 4; count of bases not matched to a gene: 2. The CDR3 sequence is CASSLGQPTEAFF. The CDR3, as DNA: TGTGCCAGCAGCTTGGGACAGCCCACTGAAGCTTTCTTT.